Below are 22 T cell receptor beta chains sequenced from a single sample in a study of T cell repertoires in cytomegalovirus infection. TCRdb reprocessed the reads via MiXCR and lists one record per CDR3 protein. The sample records fewer than 950,000 distinct CDR3 sequences, less than 35% being singletons. Their specific antigens are unknown. Sample: cultured CD8+ T cells from PBMCs, taken from culture after CMV antigen stimulation. All receptors derive from a human donor in good health (CMV status not recorded). Some clones in this sample may be carry-over from other donors' samples.

This clonotype was observed at least ten times. V gene TRBV7-6 combines with J gene TRBJ2-1; weak D call: TRBD2 (5 bases). Germline V CDR1 and CDR2: SGHVS, FNYEAQ. There are 15 residues in the CDR3. The V gene lost 5 bases and the J gene lost 0 bases, with 11 bases spanning the gap. CDR3 DNA: TGTGCCAGCAGCGCCGTAGCGACCTCCTACAATGAGCAGTTCTTC. Amino acid sequence: CASSAVATSYNEQFF.

This clonotype showed up just once. The V call is TRBV10-3, the J call TRBJ1-6; a weak D match, TRBD1 (5 bases). Germline-derived CDR1 and CDR2 are ENHRY and SYGVKD. Trimming took off 3 bases at V and 8 bases at J, with 14 bases between the two ends. This CDR3 is built from 15 residues. In DNA, the CDR3 is TGTGCCATCAGTGACCCCGGCGGAGGGGATTCACCCCTCCACTTT. It encodes CAISDPGGGDSPLHF.

This clonotype showed up many times. The chain couples TRBV7-8 to TRBJ2-7; 8 positions agree with TRBD2. Trimming cost V 5 bases and J 0 bases; bases outside gene matches: 6. Germline V gives CDR1 SGHVS, CDR2 FQNEAQ. CDR3 size: 15 residues. This chain's CDR3 is CASSPGGGPSYEQYV. The CDR3 DNA reads as TGTGCCAGCAGCCCGGGGGGGGGACCCTCCTACGAGCAGTACGTC.

This clonotype was counted many times. The chain recombines TRBV7-2 with TRBJ2-5, with TRBD2 matching over 7 bases. The V and J ends lost 2 bases and 4 bases, in that order; junction bases with no gene match: 7. Germline lookup yields CDR1 SGHTA and CDR2 FQGNSA. CDR3 length: 15 residues. CDR3 coding DNA: TGTGCCAGCAGCTTATTGGCGGGGGTCGGAGAGACCCAGTACTTC. It codes for CASSLLAGVGETQYF.

This clonotype showed up just a few times. The V gene is TRBV4-1, the J gene TRBJ2-5, with 10 bases lining up with TRBD2. The CDR3 extends over 17 amino acids. Germline assignment: CDR1 MGHRA and CDR2 YSYEKL. V was clipped by 1 base and J by 0 bases; unmatched bases: 5. The CDR3 nucleotides read TGCGCCAGCAGCCAAGTATATAGCGGGGGGTACCAAGAGACCCAGTACTTC. Protein sequence: CASSQVYSGGYQETQYF.

This clonotype appeared a few times. The chain carries TRBV7-8 and TRBJ2-2, with a tentative D call TRBD1 (5 bases). Germline CDR1 is SGHVS and CDR2 is FQNEAQ. Trimming took 2 bases from V and 1 from J, leaving 11 bases between them. The CDR3 contains 16 residues. The CDR3 protein is CASSLSGWENTGELFF. The CDR3 DNA reads as TGTGCCAGCAGCTTATCAGGGTGGGAGAACACCGGGGAGCTGTTTTTT.

The V call is TRBV4-2, the J call TRBJ2-3; 8 bases are a match to TRBD2. This CDR3 spans 16 amino acids. In germline, CDR1 is LGHNA, CDR2 YNFKEQ. J gave up 2 bases and V 2 bases, and 6 bases lay outside the gene matches. The CDR3 region is CASSQLISGVTDTQYF. The CDR3 DNA reads as TGTGCCAGCAGCCAATTAATTAGCGGGGTCACAGATACGCAGTATTTT.

The chain couples TRBV7-6 to TRBJ2-2; no definite D call. The germline V gene encodes CDR1 SGHVS and CDR2 FNYEAQ. CDR3 length: 12 amino acids. Trimming took off 2 bases at V and 7 bases at J, with 5 bases between the two ends. DNA for the CDR3: TGTGCCAGCAGCTTAAAGAACGGGGAGCTGTTTTTT. As protein: CASSLKNGELFF.

This clonotype was seen a handful of times. The rearrangement joins TRBV27 to TRBJ2-2, with 7 bases fitting TRBD1. The CDR3 length is 13 residues. Germline CDR1 and CDR2: MNHEY and SMNVEV (reference sequence). V trimming: 8 bases; J trimming: 5 bases; junction bases outside the gene matches: 5. The CDR3 nucleotides are TGTGCCAGCGCCGGGACAGAGACCGGGGAGCTGTTTTTT. Encoded protein: CASAGTETGELFF.

The rearrangement links TRBV7-9 to TRBJ1-5; D possibly corresponds to TRBD1 (5 bases). V gave up 1 base and J gave up 5 bases, with 9 bases separating them. Per germline, CDR1 SEHNR and CDR2 FQNEAQ (reference sequence). This CDR3 is built from 14 residues. The DNA of the CDR3 is TGTGCCAGCAGCTTAGGCGAGGGGCATCAGCCCCAGCATTTT. Translation gives CASSLGEGHQPQHF.

This clonotype has a handful of counts. The CDR3 nucleotides read TGTGCCAGCAGCCAAGATTGGAGCGGGGGGGTTACCGGGGAGCTGTTTTTT. It codes for CASSQDWSGGVTGELFF. The rearrangement links TRBV4-2 to TRBJ2-2; the match to TRBD2 covers 10 bases. Germline CDR1 reads LGHNA; CDR2 reads YNFKEQ. After removal of 0 bases from V and 5 bases from J, the junction contained 6 bases not matched to a gene. CDR3 length: 17 residues.

The chain couples TRBV15 to TRBJ1-1; 8 bases align to TRBD1. Germline V gene lookup returns CDR1 LNHNV and CDR2 YYDKDF (reference sequence). Unmatched junction bases numbered 5, after V lost 3 bases and J lost 5 bases. The CDR3 covers 14 residues. As DNA, the CDR3 is TGTGCCACCAGCAGCTTAGACAGGGGTACTGAAGCTTTCTTT. It is translated as CATSSLDRGTEAFF.

This clonotype was picked up a small number of times. The gene calls are TRBV6-6 and TRBJ1-6, with TRBD1 matching over 8 bases. CDR3 length equals 14 residues. CDR1 and CDR2 (germline): MNHNY, SVGAGI (reference sequence). With V trimmed by 7 bases and J by 9 bases, 8 bases remained unmatched. Here the CDR3 reads CASTPDRAVSPLHF. CDR3 DNA: TGTGCCAGCACCCCGGACAGGGCTGTTTCACCCCTCCACTTT.

This chain joins TRBV20-1 and TRBJ2-3; 8 positions agree with TRBD2. The CDR3 totals 17 residues. Germline V CDR1 and CDR2: DFQATT, SNEGSKA (reference sequence). The J segment lost 2 bases and the V segment lost 0 bases, leaving 10 bases of the junction unmatched. In nucleotides, the CDR3 is TGCAGTGCTAGAGATTTTGAGCGGGGGCCTTACACAGATACGCAGTATTTT. It yields the protein CSARDFERGPYTDTQYF.

This chain connects TRBV4-1 to TRBJ1-6; no firm D call. Trimming pared 0 bases from V and 0 bases from J, leaving 12 bases between. The germline V gene has CDR1 MGHRA and CDR2 YSYEKL. The CDR3 has 18 amino acids. CDR3 region: CASSQDVGGSSYNSPLHF. Here the CDR3 DNA reads TGCGCCAGCAGCCAAGATGTAGGAGGCAGCTCCTATAATTCACCCCTCCACTTT.

The genes are TRBV4-2 and TRBJ2-2, with TRBD1 matching 9 bases. CDR3 length: 16 residues. The V segment lost 0 bases and the J segment 9 bases; nucleotides outside the gene matches: 8. Germline V gives CDR1 LGHNA, CDR2 YNFKEQ. Written as DNA, the CDR3 is TGTGCCAGCAGCCAAGAATCGAGACAGGGGGATTGGGAGCTGTTTTTT. Encoded protein: CASSQESRQGDWELFF.

In its sample, this clonotype was seen a few times. This chain joins TRBV4-2 and TRBJ2-1; 9 bases agree with TRBD2. V was clipped by 2 bases and J by 6 bases; unmatched bases: 11. The CDR3 has 17 residues. The germline V gene encodes CDR1 LGHNA and CDR2 YNFKEQ. CDR3 coding DNA: TGTGCCAGCAGCCAACCCAGTGGGCGGGGGGGCCCCAATGAGCAGTTCTTC. As protein: CASSQPSGRGGPNEQFF.

The chain is built from TRBV7-9 and TRBJ2-1; perhaps TRBD1 as D (5 bases). From germline, CDR1 is SEHNR and CDR2 FQNEAQ (reference sequence). The CDR3 spans 15 residues. With 6 bases removed from V and 0 bases from J, the gap between germline ends came to 12 bases. The CDR3 sequence is CASRYTGFSYNEQFF. The CDR3, as DNA: TGTGCCAGCAGGTACACAGGTTTCTCCTACAATGAGCAGTTCTTC.

The chain uses TRBV5-8 and TRBJ2-1, with 11 nucleotides matching TRBD1. Per the germline V gene, CDR1 is SGHTS and CDR2 is YDEGEE. CDR3 length: 14 amino acids. The V segment lost 0 bases and the J segment 7 bases; nucleotides outside the gene matches: 0. CDR3 in amino acids: CASSLGDRGNEQFF. DNA of the CDR3: TGTGCCAGCAGCTTGGGGGACAGGGGGAATGAGCAGTTCTTC. The variable domain in full, completed from reference TRBV5-8 and TRBJ2-1, reads EAGVTQSPTHLIKTRGQQATLRCSPISGHTSVYWYQQALGLGLQFLLWYDEGEERNRGNFPPRFSGRQFPNYSSELNVNALELEDSALYLCASSLGDRGNEQFFGPGTRLTVL.

To note about this clonotype: This could be a read error, since a much larger clone is one nucleotide away. The rearrangement links TRBV7-6 to TRBJ2-1; 8 nucleotides match TRBD1. CDR3 length equals 11 residues. From germline, CDR1 is SGHVS and CDR2 FNYEAQ. CDR3 sequence reads: CANSLRQGWFF. The CDR3 DNA reads TGTGCCAACAGCTTACGACAGGGGTGGTTCTTC.

This clonotype came up many times. The V gene is TRBV7-6, the J gene TRBJ2-3; a possible D gene is TRBD2 (6 bases). CDR1 is SGHVS and CDR2 is FNYEAQ in the germline V gene. The CDR3 runs 14 residues. V was trimmed by 5 bases and J by 4 bases, leaving 13 bases between them. The CDR3 nucleotides are TGTGCCAGCAGCCTCCGCACTAGCTCAGATACGCAGTATTTT. The encoded protein is CASSLRTSSDTQYF.

This clonotype was seen only a few times. The V call is TRBV7-8, the J call TRBJ2-7; D is undetermined. The CDR3 is 15 residues long. Germline V gives CDR1 SGHVS, CDR2 FQNEAQ. Deletions cut 3 bases from V and 0 bases from J, with 12 bases between. The CDR3 loop is CASSFGILSSYEQYF. CDR3 in DNA: TGTGCCAGCAGCTTTGGGATACTAAGCTCCTACGAGCAGTACTTC.